The 15 T cell receptor beta chains presented below share a single source sample, sequenced in a study of T cells in Graves' hyperthyroidism and ophthalmopathy. RNA transcripts served as the template for amplifying TCR beta CDR3 regions. First-round RT-PCR with HTBI primers amplified the TCR CDR3 region. TCRdb re-analysed the multiplex PCR reads in MiXCR, keeping a single row per CDR3 protein. The sample has over 200,000 distinct CDR3 sequences, roughly 15% seen once; the top ten hold 13%. The sample taken for sequencing was blood. The receptors were gathered from a woman aged 40 to 55 with Graves' hyperthyroidism that later progressed to Graves' ophthalmopathy.

This clonotype was seen at least ten times. The V and J genes are TRBV28 and TRBJ1-5; 7 bases line up with TRBD1. With V trimmed by 4 bases and J by 0 bases, 12 bases remained unmatched. Germline loops: CDR1 MDHEN, CDR2 SYDVKM. The CDR3 runs to 18 residues. CDR3 sequence reads: CASSSSWDSRYSNQPQHF. In DNA, the CDR3 is TGTGCCAGCAGTTCCTCCTGGGACAGCCGCTATAGCAATCAGCCCCAGCATTTT.

This clonotype was detected ten times or more. The chain has TRBV28 and TRBJ1-5; 7 positions agree with TRBD1. Per the germline V gene, CDR1 is MDHEN and CDR2 is SYDVKM. The trim removed 6 bases at V and 4 bases at J, leaving 15 bases unmatched. This CDR3 contains 17 residues. The CDR3 reads CASSRSVRTGLNQPQHF. For the CDR3, the DNA is TGTGCCAGCAGCCGCTCTGTTAGGACAGGACTAAATCAGCCCCAGCATTTT.

This clonotype has a count of ten or more. V and J are TRBV10-2 and TRBJ2-1; TRBD2 agrees at 11 bases. The CDR3 is 14 residues long. The germline V gene encodes CDR1 WSHSY and CDR2 SAAADI. J was trimmed by 7 bases and V by 8 bases; bases with no gene match: 7. The CDR3 bases are TGCGCCAGCGAACTAGCGGGAGTGTCGAATGAGCAGTTCTTC. Residues: CASELAGVSNEQFF.

With regard to this clonotype: This clone may be a read error of a much larger clone one base away. V is TRBV13 and J is TRBJ1-5; D gene uncertain. From germline, CDR1 is PRHDT and CDR2 FYEKMQ (reference sequence). The CDR3 totals 13 residues. Here the CDR3 reads CAGSLGLRGPQHF. The CDR3 coding sequence is TGTGCCGGCAGCTTAGGACTTCGGGGGCCCCAGCATTTT.

The chain uses TRBV20-1 and TRBJ2-1; TRBD2 matches 8 bases. The CDR3 is 14 amino acids. The germline gives CDR1 DFQATT, CDR2 SNEGSKA (reference sequence). V was pared by 6 bases and J by 4 bases, with 8 bases of the junction left unmatched. CDR3 loop: CSAGAGGLYNEQFF. The CDR3 DNA sequence: TGCAGTGCCGGGGCGGGAGGTCTTTACAATGAGCAGTTCTTC.

This clonotype has at least ten counts. The gene calls are TRBV5-8 and TRBJ2-3; D may be TRBD1 (6 bases). The CDR3 sequence is 16 residues long. The germline V gene has CDR1 SGHTS and CDR2 YDEGEE. V shed 4 bases and J shed 7 bases, with 22 bases lying between them. CDR3: CASSPDQGPQGHTQYF. The CDR3 bases are TGTGCCAGCAGCCCCGATCAGGGCCCTCAGGGGCATACGCAGTATTTT.

At least ten counts were recorded for this clonotype. The chain is built from TRBV20-1 and TRBJ2-1; TRBD2 aligns across 12 bases. The J segment lost 0 bases and the V segment lost 1 base, leaving 10 bases of the junction unmatched. The CDR3 contains 19 residues. Looked up from germline, CDR1 is DFQATT and CDR2 is SNEGSKA (reference sequence). The CDR3 region is CSARVSLAGGPSSYNEQFF. CDR3 coding DNA: TGCAGTGCTAGAGTCTCGCTAGCGGGAGGGCCCAGCTCCTACAATGAGCAGTTCTTC.

DNA for the CDR3: TGCGCCAGCAGCCGCTTTGTGGGAGTTGGGCAGTACTTC. Protein product: CASSRFVGVGQYF. The chain has TRBV5-1 and TRBJ2-7; tentatively, D is TRBD2 (5 bases). CDR3 length equals 13 residues. Germline lookup yields CDR1 SGHRS and CDR2 YFSETQ. V shed 4 bases and J shed 9 bases, with 17 bases lying between them.

The table lists this clonotype with many counts. The V call is TRBV29-1, the J call TRBJ2-5; D might be TRBD1 (6 bases). V was shortened by 1 base and J by 1 base, with 16 bases between the two germline ends. Germline lookup yields CDR1 SQVTM and CDR2 ANQGSEA. The CDR3 sequence is 16 residues long. For the CDR3, the DNA is TGCAGCGTTGAAGGTTACCTGACAGGTCCCCAAGAGACCCAGTACTTC. It yields the protein CSVEGYLTGPQETQYF.

The rearrangement joins TRBV4-1 to TRBJ2-7, with D possibly TRBD2 on 5 matching bases. The CDR3 contains 18 residues. V shed 4 bases and J shed 2 bases, with 24 bases lying between them. The germline V gene encodes CDR1 MGHRA and CDR2 YSYEKL. CDR3: CASSPRWVFRGSPYEQYF. The CDR3 nucleotides read TGCGCCAGCAGCCCAAGATGGGTATTCCGGGGATCACCCTACGAGCAGTACTTC.

The sample holds many counts of this clonotype. The gene calls are TRBV28 and TRBJ1-4, with TRBD1 matching over 9 bases. This CDR3 has 16 residues. Germline lookup yields CDR1 MDHEN and CDR2 SYDVKM. V trimming: 4 bases; J trimming: 3 bases; junction bases outside the gene matches: 6. The CDR3 region has the DNA TGTGCCAGCAGTTGGACAGGGGCCGGCCCTAATGAAAAACTGTTTTTT. Its protein is CASSWTGAGPNEKLFF.

This clonotype was found many times. V is TRBV20-1 and J is TRBJ2-1; D may match TRBD1 or TRBD2 (7 bases each). The CDR3 loop spans 17 amino acids. CDR1 and CDR2 from the germline V gene are DFQATT and SNEGSKA (reference sequence). V lost 2 bases, J lost 4 bases, and 21 bases lay in between. The CDR3, as DNA: TGCAGTGCTAGATCCCGTCTAGCGGCAGGGGGTTACAATGAGCAGTTCTTC. Translation gives CSARSRLAAGGYNEQFF.

This clonotype was detected ten times or more. This chain connects TRBV4-1 to TRBJ1-1; D not certain. The germline V gene has CDR1 MGHRA and CDR2 YSYEKL. Trimming shortened V by 0 bases and J by 1 base, and 6 bases separated the two germline ends. The CDR3 consists of 14 residues. DNA of the CDR3: TGCGCCAGCAGCCAAGATCGTGGGAACACTGAAGCTTTCTTT. It encodes CASSQDRGNTEAFF.

V gene TRBV20-1 combines with J gene TRBJ2-1, with 12 bases aligning to TRBD2. The CDR3 totals 16 residues. The germline V gene encodes CDR1 DFQATT and CDR2 SNEGSKA (reference sequence). With V trimmed by 1 base and J by 10 bases, 11 bases remained unmatched. CDR3 region: CSARARLAGVLAEQFF. CDR3 sequence (DNA): TGCAGTGCTAGAGCAAGACTAGCGGGAGTGCTGGCGGAGCAGTTCTTC.

This clonotype was seen only a few times. The V and J genes are TRBV18 and TRBJ2-5; D ambiguous. The germline V gene has CDR1 KGHSH and CDR2 LQKENI. V was clipped by 3 bases and J by 4 bases, with 12 bases between them. The CDR3 has 14 amino acids. This CDR3 is CASSPPGLRETQYF. The CDR3 nucleotides read TGTGCCAGCTCACCCCCGGGTTTGCGAGAGACCCAGTACTTC.